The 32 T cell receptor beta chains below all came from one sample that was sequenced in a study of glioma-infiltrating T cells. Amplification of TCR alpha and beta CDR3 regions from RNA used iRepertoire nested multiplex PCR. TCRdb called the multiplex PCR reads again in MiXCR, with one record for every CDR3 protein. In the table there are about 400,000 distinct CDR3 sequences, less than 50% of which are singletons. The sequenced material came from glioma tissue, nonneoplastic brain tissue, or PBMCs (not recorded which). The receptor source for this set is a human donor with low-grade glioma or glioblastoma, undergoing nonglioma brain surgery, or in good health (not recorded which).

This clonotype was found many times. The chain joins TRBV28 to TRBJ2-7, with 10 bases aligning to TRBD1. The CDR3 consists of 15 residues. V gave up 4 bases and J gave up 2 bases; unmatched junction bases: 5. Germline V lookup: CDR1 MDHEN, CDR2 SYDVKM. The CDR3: CASSSPGQGAYEQYF. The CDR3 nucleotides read TGTGCCAGCAGTTCCCCTGGACAGGGGGCCTACGAGCAGTACTTC. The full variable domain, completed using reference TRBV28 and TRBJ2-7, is DVKVTQSSRYLVKRTGEKVFLECVQDMDHENMFWYRQDPGLGLRLIYFSYDVKMKEKGDIPEGYSVSREKKERFSLILESASTNQTSMYLCASSSPGQGAYEQYFGPGTRLTVT.

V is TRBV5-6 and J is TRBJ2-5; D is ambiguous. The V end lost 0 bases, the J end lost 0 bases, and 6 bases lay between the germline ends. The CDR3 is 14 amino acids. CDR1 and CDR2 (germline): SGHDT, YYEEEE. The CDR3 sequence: CASSLGTNQETQYF. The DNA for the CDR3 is TGTGCCAGCAGCTTGGGGACCAACCAAGAGACCCAGTACTTC.

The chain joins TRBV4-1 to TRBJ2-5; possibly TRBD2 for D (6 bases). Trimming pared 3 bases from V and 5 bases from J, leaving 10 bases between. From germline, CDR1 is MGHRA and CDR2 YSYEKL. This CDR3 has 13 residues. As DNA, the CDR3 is TGCGCCAGCAGCCATTCTAGCGTCGAGACCCAGTACTTC. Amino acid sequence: CASSHSSVETQYF.

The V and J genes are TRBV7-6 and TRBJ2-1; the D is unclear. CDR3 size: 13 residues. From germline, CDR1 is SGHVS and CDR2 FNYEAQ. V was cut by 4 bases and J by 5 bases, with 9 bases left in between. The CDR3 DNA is TGTGCCAGCAGCTCGACATATAACAATGAGCAGTTCTTC. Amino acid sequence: CASSSTYNNEQFF.

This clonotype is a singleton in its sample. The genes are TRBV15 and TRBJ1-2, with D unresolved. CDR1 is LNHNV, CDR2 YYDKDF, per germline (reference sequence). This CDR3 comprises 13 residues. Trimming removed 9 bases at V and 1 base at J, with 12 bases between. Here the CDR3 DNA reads TGTGCCACAACGATAGGGTATAACTATGGCTACACCTTC. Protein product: CATTIGYNYGYTF.

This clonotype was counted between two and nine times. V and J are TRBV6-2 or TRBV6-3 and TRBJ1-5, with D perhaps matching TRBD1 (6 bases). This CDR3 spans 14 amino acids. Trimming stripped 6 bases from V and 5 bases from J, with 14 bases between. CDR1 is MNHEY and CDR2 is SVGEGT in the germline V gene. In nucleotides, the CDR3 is TGTGCCAGCAGAGTCAGGGGCATCGATCAGCCCCAGCATTTT. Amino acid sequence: CASRVRGIDQPQHF.

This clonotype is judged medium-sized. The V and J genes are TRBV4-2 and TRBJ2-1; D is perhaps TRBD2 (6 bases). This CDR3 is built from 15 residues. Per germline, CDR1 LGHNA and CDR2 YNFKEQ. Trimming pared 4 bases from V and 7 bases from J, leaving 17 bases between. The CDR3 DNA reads TGTGCCAGCAGCCCCATAGCGGCTGGGGGGAATGAGCAGTTCTTC. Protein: CASSPIAAGGNEQFF.

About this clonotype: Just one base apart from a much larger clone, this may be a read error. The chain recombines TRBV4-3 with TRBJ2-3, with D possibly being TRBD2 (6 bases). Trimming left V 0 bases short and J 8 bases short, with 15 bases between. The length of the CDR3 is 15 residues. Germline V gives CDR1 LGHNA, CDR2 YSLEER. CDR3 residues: CASSQDPGEAGTQYF. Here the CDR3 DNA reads TGCGCCAGCAGCCAAGATCCGGGAGAGGCAGGTACGCAGTATTTT.

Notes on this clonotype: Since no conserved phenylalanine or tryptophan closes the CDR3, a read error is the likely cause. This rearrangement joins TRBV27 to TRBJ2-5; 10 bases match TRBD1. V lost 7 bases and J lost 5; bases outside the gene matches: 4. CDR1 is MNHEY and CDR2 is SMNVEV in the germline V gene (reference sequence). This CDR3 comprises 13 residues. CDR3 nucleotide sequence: TGTGCCAGCATGACAGGGGGCTCGGAGACCCAGTACTTA. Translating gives CASMTGGSETQYL.

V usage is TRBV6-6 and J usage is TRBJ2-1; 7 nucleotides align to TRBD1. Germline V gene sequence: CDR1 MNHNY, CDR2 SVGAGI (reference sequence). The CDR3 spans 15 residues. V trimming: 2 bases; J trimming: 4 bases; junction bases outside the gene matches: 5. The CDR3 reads CASSYGQGEYNEQFF. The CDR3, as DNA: TGTGCCAGCAGTTACGGTCAGGGGGAATACAATGAGCAGTTCTTC.

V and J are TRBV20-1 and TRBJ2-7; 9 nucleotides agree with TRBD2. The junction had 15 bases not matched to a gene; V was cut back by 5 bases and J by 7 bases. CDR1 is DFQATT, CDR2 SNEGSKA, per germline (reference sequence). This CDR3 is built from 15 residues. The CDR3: CSASVPGTSSGEQYF. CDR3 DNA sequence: TGCAGTGCTTCCGTTCCCGGGACTAGCTCGGGGGAGCAGTACTTC.

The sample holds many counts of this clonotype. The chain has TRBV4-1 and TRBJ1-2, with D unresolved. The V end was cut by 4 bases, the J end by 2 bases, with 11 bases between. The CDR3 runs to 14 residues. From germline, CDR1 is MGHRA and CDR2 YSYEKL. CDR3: CASSRPDVNYGYTF. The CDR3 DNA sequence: TGCGCCAGCAGCCGGCCTGACGTGAACTATGGCTACACCTTC.

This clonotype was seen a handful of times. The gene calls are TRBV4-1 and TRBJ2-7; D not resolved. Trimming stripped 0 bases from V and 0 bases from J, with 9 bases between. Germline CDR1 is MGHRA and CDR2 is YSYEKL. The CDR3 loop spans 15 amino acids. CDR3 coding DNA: TGCGCCAGCAGCCAAGATGGCTTAAGCTCCTACGAGCAGTACTTC. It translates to CASSQDGLSSYEQYF.

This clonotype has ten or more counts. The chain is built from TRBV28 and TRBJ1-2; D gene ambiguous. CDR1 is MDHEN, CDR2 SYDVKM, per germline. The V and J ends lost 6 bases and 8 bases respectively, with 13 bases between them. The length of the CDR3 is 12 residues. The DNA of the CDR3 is TGTGCCAGCAGCCGGAGTCTTCTCGGCTACACCTTC. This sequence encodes CASSRSLLGYTF.

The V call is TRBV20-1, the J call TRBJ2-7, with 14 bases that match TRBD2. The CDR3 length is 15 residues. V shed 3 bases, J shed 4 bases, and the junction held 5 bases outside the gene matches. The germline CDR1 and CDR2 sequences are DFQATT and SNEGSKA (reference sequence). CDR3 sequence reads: CSARDGTSGSYEQYF. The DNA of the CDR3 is TGCAGTGCTAGGGACGGGACTAGCGGGAGTTACGAGCAGTACTTC.

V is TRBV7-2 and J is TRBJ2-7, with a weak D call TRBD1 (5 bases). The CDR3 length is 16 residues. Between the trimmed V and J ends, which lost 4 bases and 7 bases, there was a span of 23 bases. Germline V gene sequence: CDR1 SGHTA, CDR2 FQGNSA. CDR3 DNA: TGTGCCAGCAGCTCAGTGGGGAATGGGGCCCACCGGGAGCAGTACTTC. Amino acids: CASSSVGNGAHREQYF.

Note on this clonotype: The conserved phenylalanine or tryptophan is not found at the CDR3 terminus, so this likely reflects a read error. CDR3 region: CASSNRDRPEQYL. CDR3 coding DNA: TGCGCCAGCAGCAACCGGGACAGACCCGAGCAGTACCTC. The chain is built from TRBV4-1 and TRBJ2-7, with 7 bases lining up with TRBD1. Trimming at V came to 5 bases and at J to 6 bases, leaving 7 bases not matched to a gene. Germline CDR1 and CDR2: MGHRA and YSYEKL. This CDR3 has 13 residues.

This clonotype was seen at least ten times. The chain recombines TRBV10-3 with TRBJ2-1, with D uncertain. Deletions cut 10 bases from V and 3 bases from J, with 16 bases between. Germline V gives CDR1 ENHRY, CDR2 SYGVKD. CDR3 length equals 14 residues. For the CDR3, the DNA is TGTGCCACCCGGTTTAGTGACGTCTACAATGAGCAGTTCTTC. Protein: CATRFSDVYNEQFF.

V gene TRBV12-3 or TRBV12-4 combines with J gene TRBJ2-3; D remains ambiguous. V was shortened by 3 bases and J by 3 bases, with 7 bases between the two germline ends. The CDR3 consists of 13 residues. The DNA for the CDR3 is TGTGCCAGCAGTTTTGCAGAAACAGATACGCAGTATTTT. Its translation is CASSFAETDTQYF.

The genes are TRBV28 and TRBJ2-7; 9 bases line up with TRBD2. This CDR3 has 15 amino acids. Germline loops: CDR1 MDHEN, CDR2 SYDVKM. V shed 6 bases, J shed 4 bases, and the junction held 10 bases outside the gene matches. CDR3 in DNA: TGTGCCAGCAGCCCCCTCGGGCTAGCGGGGTACGAGCAGTACTTC. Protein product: CASSPLGLAGYEQYF.

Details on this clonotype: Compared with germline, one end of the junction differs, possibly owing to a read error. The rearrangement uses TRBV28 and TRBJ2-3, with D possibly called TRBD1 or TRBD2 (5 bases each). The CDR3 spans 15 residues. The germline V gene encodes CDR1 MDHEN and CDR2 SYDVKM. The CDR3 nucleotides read TGTGCCAGCAGCCCCGGGGACGGTCTCACAAATACGCAGTATTTT. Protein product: CASSPGDGLTNTQYF.

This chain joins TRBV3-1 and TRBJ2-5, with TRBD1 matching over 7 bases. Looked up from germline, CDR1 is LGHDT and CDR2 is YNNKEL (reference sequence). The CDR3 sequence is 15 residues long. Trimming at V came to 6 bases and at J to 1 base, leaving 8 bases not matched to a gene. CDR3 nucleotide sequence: TGTGCCAGCAGGTATAGGGACAGTCTCCAAGAGACCCAGTACTTC. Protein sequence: CASRYRDSLQETQYF.

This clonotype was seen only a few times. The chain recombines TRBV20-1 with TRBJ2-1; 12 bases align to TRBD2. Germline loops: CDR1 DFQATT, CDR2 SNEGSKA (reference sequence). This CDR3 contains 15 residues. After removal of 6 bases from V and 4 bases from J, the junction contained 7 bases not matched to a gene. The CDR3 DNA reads TGCAGTGCACGACTAGCGGGAGTAGGTTACAATGAGCAGTTCTTC. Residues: CSARLAGVGYNEQFF.

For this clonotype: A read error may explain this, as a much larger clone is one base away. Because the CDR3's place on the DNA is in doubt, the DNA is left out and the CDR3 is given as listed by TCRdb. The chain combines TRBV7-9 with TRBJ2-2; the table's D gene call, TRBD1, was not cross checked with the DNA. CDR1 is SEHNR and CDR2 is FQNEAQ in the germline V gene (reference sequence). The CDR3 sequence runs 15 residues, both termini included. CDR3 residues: CASSFGGGNTGEPFF.

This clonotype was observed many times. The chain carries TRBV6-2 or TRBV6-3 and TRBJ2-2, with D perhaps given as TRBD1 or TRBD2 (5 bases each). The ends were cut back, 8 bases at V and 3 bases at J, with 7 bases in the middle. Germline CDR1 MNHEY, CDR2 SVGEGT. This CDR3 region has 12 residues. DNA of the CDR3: TGTGCCAGCGTGGGGGACACCGGGGAGCTGTTTTTT. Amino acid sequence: CASVGDTGELFF.

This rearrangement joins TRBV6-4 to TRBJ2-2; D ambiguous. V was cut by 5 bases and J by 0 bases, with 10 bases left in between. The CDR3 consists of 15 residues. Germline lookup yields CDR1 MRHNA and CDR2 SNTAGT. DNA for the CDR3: TGTGCCAGCAGTCGGTCAGGAACGAACACCGGGGAGCTGTTTTTT. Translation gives CASSRSGTNTGELFF.

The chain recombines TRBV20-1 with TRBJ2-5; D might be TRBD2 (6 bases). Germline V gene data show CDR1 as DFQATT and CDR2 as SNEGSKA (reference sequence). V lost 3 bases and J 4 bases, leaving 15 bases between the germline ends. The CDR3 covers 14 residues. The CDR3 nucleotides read TGCAGTGCTAGTTTCCCGGGAGTGCCAGAGACCCAGTACTTC. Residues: CSASFPGVPETQYF.

The CDR3, as DNA: TGTGCCAGCAGCCCCGCAGGGGCAGGACAGCCCCAGCATTTT. Translating it yields CASSPAGAGQPQHF. The J gene is TRBJ1-5, the V gene TRBV6-1, with D possibly TRBD1 on 6 matching bases. Looked up from germline, CDR1 is MNHNS and CDR2 is SASEGT. V was trimmed by 6 bases and J by 7 bases, leaving 16 bases between them. The CDR3 is 14 amino acids.

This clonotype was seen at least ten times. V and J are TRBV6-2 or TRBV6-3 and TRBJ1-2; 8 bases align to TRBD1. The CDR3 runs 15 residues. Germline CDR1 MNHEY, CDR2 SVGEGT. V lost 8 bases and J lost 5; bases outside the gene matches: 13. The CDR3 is CASRNYRGRIYGYTF. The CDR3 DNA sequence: TGTGCCAGCCGAAATTACAGGGGGAGAATATATGGCTACACCTTC.

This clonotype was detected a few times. The CDR3 bases are TGCAGTGCTGGATACTCGACACCGCAGGATGAGCAGTTCTTC. It yields the protein CSAGYSTPQDEQFF. The V and J genes are TRBV20-1 and TRBJ2-1; D is unresolved. The length of the CDR3 is 14 residues. With 5 bases removed from V and 8 bases from J, the gap between germline ends came to 19 bases. Germline assignment: CDR1 DFQATT and CDR2 SNEGSKA (reference sequence).

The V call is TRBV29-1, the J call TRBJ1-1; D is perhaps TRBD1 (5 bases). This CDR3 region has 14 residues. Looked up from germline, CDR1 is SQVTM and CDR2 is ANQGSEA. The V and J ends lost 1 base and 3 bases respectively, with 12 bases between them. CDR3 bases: TGCAGCGTTGAAGCGGCTCAGGGTCACACTGAAGCTTTCTTT. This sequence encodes CSVEAAQGHTEAFF. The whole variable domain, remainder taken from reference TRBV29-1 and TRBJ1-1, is SAVISQKPSRDICQRGTSLTIQCQVDSQVTMMFWYRQQPGQSLTLIATANQGSEATYESGFVIDKFPISRPNLTFSTLTVSNMSPEDSSIYLCSVEAAQGHTEAFFGQGTRLTVV.

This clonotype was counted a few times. The CDR3 region has the DNA TGTGCCAGCACCAGGGACAGGGGTGGCTATGGCTACACCTTC. Its protein product is CASTRDRGGYGYTF. The genes are TRBV7-2 and TRBJ1-2; 10 bases are shared with TRBD1. The ends lost 7 bases at V and 4 bases at J; junction bases unmatched: 6. CDR1 is SGHTA, CDR2 FQGNSA, per germline. CDR3 size: 14 residues.